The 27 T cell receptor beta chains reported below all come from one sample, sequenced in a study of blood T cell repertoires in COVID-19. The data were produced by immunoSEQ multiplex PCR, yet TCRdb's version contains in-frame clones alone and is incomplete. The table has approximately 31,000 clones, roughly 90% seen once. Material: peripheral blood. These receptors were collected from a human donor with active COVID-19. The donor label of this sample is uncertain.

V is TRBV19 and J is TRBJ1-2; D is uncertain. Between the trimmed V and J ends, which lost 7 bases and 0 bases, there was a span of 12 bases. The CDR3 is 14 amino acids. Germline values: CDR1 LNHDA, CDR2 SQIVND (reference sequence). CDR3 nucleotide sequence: TGTGCCAGTACTCGAGCGGCCTCTAACTATGGCTACACCTTC. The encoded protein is CASTRAASNYGYTF.

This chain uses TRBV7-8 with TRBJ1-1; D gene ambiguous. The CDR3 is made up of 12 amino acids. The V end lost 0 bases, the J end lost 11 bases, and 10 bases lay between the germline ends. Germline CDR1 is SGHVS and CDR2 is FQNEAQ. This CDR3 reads CASSLAGMQAFF. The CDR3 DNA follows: TGTGCCAGCAGCTTAGCCGGGATGCAGGCTTTCTTT.

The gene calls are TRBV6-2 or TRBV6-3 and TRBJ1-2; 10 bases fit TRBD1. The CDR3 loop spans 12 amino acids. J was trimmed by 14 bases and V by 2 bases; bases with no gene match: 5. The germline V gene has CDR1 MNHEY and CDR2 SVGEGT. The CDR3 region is CASSYPGQGETF. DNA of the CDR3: TGTGCCAGCAGTTACCCCGGACAGGGGGAGACCTTC.

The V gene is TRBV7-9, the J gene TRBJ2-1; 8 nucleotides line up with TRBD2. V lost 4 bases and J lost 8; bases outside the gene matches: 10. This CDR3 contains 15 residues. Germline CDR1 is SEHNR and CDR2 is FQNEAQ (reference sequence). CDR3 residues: CASSYAERGRDEQFF. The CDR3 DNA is TGTGCCAGCAGCTACGCAGAGCGGGGGAGGGATGAGCAGTTCTTC.

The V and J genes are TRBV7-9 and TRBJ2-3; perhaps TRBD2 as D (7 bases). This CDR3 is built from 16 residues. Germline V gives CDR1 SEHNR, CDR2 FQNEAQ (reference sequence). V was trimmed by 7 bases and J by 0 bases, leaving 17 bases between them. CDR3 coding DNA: TGTGCCAGCACCCGGGGGCTAGCGGCTAGCACAGATACGCAGTATTTT. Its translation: CASTRGLAASTDTQYF.

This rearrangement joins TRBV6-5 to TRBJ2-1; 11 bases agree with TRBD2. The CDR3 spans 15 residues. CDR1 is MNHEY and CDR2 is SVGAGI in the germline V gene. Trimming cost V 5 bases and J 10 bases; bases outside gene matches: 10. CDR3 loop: CASSPGLAASYEQFF. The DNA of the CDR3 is TGTGCCAGCAGTCCGGGACTAGCGGCATCCTACGAGCAGTTCTTC.

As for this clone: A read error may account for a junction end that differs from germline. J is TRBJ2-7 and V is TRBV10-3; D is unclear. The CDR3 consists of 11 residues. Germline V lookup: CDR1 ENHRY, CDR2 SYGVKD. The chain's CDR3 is CAISESGPCRF. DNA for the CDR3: TGTGCCATCAGTGAGTCGGGCCCGTGTCGGTTC.

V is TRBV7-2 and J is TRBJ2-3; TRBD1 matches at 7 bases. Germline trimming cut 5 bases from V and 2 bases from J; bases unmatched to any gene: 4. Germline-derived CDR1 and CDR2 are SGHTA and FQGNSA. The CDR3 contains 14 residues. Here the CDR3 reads CASSPDRATDTQYF. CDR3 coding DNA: TGTGCCAGCAGCCCCGACAGGGCCACAGATACGCAGTATTTT.

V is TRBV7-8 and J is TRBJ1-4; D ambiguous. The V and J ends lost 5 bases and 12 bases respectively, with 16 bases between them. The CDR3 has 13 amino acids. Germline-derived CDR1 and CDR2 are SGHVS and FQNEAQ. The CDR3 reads CASSLDLQRELFF. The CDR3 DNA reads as TGTGCCAGCAGCCTCGACCTTCAGAGGGAACTGTTTTTT. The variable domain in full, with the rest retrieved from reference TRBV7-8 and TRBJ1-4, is GAGVSQSPRYKVAKRGQDVALRCDPISGHVSLFWYQQALGQGPEFLTYFQNEAQLDKSGLPSDRFFAERPEGSVSTLKIQRTQQEDSAVYLCASSLDLQRELFFGSGTQLSVL.

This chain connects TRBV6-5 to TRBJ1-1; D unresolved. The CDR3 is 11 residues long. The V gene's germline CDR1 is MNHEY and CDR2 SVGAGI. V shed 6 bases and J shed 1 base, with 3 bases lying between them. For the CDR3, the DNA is TGTGCCAGCAGCCGGAACACTGAAGCTTTCTTT. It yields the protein CASSRNTEAFF.

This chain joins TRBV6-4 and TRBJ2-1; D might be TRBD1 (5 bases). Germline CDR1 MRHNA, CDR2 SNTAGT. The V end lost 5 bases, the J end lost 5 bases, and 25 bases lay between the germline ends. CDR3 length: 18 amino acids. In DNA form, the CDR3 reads TGTGCCAGCAGTCCCCTTGGCCTTTCATCGACAGCCAACAATGAGCAGTTCTTC. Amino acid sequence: CASSPLGLSSTANNEQFF.

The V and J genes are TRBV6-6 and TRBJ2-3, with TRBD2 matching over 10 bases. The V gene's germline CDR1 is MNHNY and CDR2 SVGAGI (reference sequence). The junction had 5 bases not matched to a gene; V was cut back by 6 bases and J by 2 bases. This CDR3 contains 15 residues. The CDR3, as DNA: TGTGCCAGCAGGTCTAGCGGGGGCCCCACAGATACGCAGTATTTT. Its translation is CASRSSGGPTDTQYF.

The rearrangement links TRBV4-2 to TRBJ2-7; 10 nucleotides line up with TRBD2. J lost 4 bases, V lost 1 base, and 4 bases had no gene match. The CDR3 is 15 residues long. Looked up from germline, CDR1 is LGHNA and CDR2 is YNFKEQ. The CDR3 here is CASSQVGLAEYEQYF. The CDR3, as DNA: TGTGCCAGCAGCCAAGTAGGACTAGCGGAGTACGAGCAGTACTTC.

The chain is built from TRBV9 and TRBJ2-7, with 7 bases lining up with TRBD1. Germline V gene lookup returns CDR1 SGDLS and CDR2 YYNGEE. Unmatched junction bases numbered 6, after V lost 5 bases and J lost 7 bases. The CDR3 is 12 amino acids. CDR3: CASRTGPAEQYF. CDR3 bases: TGTGCCAGCAGGACAGGGCCGGCTGAGCAGTACTTC.

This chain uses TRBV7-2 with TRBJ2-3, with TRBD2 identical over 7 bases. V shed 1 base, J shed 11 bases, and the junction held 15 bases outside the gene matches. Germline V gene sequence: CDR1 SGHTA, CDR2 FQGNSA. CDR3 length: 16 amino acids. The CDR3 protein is CASSLGGGGGPRRQYF. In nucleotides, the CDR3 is TGTGCCAGCAGCTTAGGAGGCGGGGGAGGGCCAAGAAGGCAGTATTTT.

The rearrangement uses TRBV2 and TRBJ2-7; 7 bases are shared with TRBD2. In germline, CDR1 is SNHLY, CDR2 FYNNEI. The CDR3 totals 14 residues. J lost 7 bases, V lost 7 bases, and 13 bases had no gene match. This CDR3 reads CASIRGSEGGEQYF. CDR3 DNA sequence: TGTGCCAGCATCCGGGGCAGTGAGGGAGGGGAGCAGTACTTC.

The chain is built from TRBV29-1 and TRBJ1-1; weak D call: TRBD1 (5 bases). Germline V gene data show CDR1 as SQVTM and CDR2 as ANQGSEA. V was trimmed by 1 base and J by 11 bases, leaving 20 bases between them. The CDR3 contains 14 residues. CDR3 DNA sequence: TGCAGCGTTGAAGGGCGCGGAACCCCAGGGAGGGCTTTCTTT. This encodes CSVEGRGTPGRAFF.

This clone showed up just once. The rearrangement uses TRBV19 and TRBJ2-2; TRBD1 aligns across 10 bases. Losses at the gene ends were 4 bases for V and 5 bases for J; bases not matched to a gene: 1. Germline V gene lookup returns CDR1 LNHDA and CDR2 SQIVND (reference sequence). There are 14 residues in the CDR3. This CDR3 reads CASSRTGGTGELFF. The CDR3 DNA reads TGTGCCAGTAGTAGGACAGGGGGGACCGGGGAGCTGTTTTTT.

This chain's CDR3 is CASSLGTGRDSPLHF. For the CDR3, the DNA is TGTGCCAGCAGCTTAGGGACAGGGAGGGATTCACCCCTCCACTTT. The chain joins TRBV7-3 to TRBJ1-6; TRBD1 matches at 9 bases. This CDR3 contains 15 residues. V was clipped by 2 bases and J by 8 bases; unmatched bases: 4. Per germline, CDR1 SGHTA and CDR2 FQGTGA.

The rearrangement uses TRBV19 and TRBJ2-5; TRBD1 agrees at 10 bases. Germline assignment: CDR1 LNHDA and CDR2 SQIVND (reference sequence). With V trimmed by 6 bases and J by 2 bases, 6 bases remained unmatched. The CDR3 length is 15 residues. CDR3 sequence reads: CASSPGQGLQETQYF. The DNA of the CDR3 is TGTGCCAGTAGCCCGGGACAGGGGTTGCAAGAGACCCAGTACTTC. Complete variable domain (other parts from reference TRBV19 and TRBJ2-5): DGGITQSPKYLFRKEGQNVTLSCEQNLNHDAMYWYRQDPGQGLRLIYYSQIVNDFQKGDIAEGYSVSREKKESFPLTVTSAQKNPTAFYLCASSPGQGLQETQYFGPGTRLLVL.

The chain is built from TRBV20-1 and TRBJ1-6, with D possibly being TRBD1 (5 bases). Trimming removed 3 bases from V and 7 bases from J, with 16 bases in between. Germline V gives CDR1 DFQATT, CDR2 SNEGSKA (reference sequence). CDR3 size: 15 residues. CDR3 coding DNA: TGCAGTGCTAGTCCCCGGGGGGTTTTCAATTCACCCCTCCACTTT. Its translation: CSASPRGVFNSPLHF.

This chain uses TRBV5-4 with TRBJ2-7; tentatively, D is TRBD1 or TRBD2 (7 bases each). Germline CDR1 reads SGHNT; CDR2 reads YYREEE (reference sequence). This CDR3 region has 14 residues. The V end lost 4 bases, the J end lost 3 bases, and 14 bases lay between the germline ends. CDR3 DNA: TGTGCCAGCAGCATGGGGGGGACAGTCTACGAGCAGTACTTC. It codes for CASSMGGTVYEQYF.

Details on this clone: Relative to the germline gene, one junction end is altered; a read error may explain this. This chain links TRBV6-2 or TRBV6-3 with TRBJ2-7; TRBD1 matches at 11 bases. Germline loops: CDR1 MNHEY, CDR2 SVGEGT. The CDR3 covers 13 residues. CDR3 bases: TGTGCCGGCAGTGGACAGGGGGCGGGAGAGCAGTACTTC. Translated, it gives CAGSGQGAGEQYF.

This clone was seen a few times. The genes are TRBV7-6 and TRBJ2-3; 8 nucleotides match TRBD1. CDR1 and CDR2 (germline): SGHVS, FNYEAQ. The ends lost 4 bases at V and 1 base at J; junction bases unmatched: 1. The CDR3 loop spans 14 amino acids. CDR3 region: CASSSGQGTDTQYF. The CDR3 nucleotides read TGTGCCAGCAGCTCGGGACAGGGCACAGATACGCAGTATTTT.

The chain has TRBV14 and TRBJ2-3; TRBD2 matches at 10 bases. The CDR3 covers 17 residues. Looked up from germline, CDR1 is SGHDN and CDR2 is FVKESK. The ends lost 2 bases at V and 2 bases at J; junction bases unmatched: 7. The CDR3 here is CASSQKSGGALTDTQYF. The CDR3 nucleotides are TGTGCCAGCAGCCAAAAAAGCGGGGGGGCACTCACAGATACGCAGTATTTT.

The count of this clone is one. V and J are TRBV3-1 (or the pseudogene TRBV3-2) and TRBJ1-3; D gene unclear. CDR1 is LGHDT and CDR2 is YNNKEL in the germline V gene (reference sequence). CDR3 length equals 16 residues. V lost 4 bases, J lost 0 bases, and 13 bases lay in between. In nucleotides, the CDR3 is TGTGCCAGCAGCCCGGCAGGACTCTTCTCTGGAAACACCATATATTTT. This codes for CASSPAGLFSGNTIYF.

CDR3 sequence reads: CASSLAGQGSHEQYF. CDR3 coding DNA: TGTGCCAGCAGCTTAGCCGGACAGGGGAGCCACGAGCAGTACTTC. The chain couples TRBV13 to TRBJ2-7; 9 bases match TRBD1. Germline assignment: CDR1 PRHDT and CDR2 FYEKMQ (reference sequence). Trimming removed 1 base from V and 5 bases from J; junction bases left unmatched: 6. The CDR3 totals 15 residues. The whole variable domain, filled in from reference TRBV13 and TRBJ2-7, reads AAGVIQSPRHLIKEKRETATLKCYPIPRHDTVYWYQQGPGQDPQFLISFYEKMQSDKGSIPDRFSAQQFSDYHSELNMSSLELGDSALYFCASSLAGQGSHEQYFGPGTRLTVT.